The 30 T cell receptor beta chains below all came from one sample that was sequenced in a study of T cell responses to AZD1222 COVID-19 vaccine. Sequenced by immunoSEQ multiplex PCR; TCRdb stores in-frame clones only, minus some. In the table there are 100,000 or so clones, around 76% of which are singletons. Sequenced here: peripheral blood, sampled on day 0 of AZD1222 vaccination. These receptors were obtained from an adult in good health.

The rearrangement links TRBV5-4 to TRBJ1-1; D is undetermined. V was shortened by 0 bases and J by 1 base, with 4 bases between the two germline ends. The CDR3 totals 13 residues. Germline V lookup: CDR1 SGHNT, CDR2 YYREEE (reference sequence). The CDR3, as DNA: TGTGCCAGCAGCTTGGAGGCGAACACTGAAGCTTTCTTT. It yields the protein CASSLEANTEAFF.

The rearrangement joins TRBV6-6 to TRBJ2-3, with 11 nucleotides matching TRBD1. The CDR3 is 16 residues long. Germline assignment: CDR1 MNHNY and CDR2 SVGAGI (reference sequence). J was trimmed by 2 bases and V by 7 bases; bases with no gene match: 8. CDR3 sequence: CASTGRTGGTTDTQYF. Written as DNA, the CDR3 is TGTGCCAGCACCGGGAGGACAGGGGGCACCACAGATACGCAGTATTTT.

This clone was recorded only once. The chain uses TRBV6-2 or TRBV6-3 and TRBJ2-7; no clear D. The CDR3 is made up of 12 amino acids. V was shortened by 5 bases and J by 2 bases, with 7 bases between the two germline ends. Germline CDR1 MNHEY, CDR2 SVGEGT. This CDR3 reads CASSLTTYEQYF. The CDR3 coding sequence is TGTGCCAGCAGTCTTACCACCTACGAGCAGTACTTC.

The chain links TRBV27 to TRBJ1-2; TRBD1 matches 7 bases. The V and J ends lost 5 bases and 2 bases, in that order; junction bases with no gene match: 14. The CDR3 is made up of 17 amino acids. Germline V gives CDR1 MNHEY, CDR2 SMNVEV (reference sequence). The CDR3 coding sequence is TGTGCCAGCAGTAGATCGACAGGGACGGGAACAAACTATGGCTACACCTTC. Its protein product is CASSRSTGTGTNYGYTF.

The chain couples TRBV4-3 to TRBJ2-1; 11 nucleotides agree with TRBD2. CDR3 length: 16 residues. CDR1 LGHNA and CDR2 YSLEER come from the germline V gene. The V gene end was trimmed by 4 bases and the J gene end by 6 bases; junction bases not matched to a gene: 8. As DNA, the CDR3 is TGCGCCAGCAGCCCTGACGGGACTAGCGGAGCCAATGAGCAGTTCTTC. It specifies CASSPDGTSGANEQFF.

V usage is TRBV11-3 and J usage is TRBJ2-7, with D tentatively TRBD1 (5 bases). Looked up from germline, CDR1 is SGHNT and CDR2 is YENEEA. V was clipped by 0 bases and J by 3 bases, with 9 bases between them. The CDR3 runs to 14 residues. The CDR3 is CASSLEQGVYEQYF. The CDR3 bases are TGTGCCAGCAGCTTAGAGCAGGGTGTCTACGAGCAGTACTTC. Full variable domain (missing parts from reference TRBV11-3 and TRBJ2-7): EAGVVQSPRYKIIEKKQPVAFWCNPISGHNTLYWYLQNLGQGPELLIRYENEEAVDDSQLPKDRFSAERLKGVDSTLKIQPAELGDSAVYLCASSLEQGVYEQYFGPGTRLTVT.

This CDR3 reads CASTLIQGSFAEAFF. The DNA of the CDR3 is TGTGCCAGTACCCTTATACAGGGAAGCTTTGCAGAAGCTTTCTTT. The chain carries TRBV19 and TRBJ1-1, with D perhaps matching TRBD1 (6 bases). The germline V gene has CDR1 LNHDA and CDR2 SQIVND (reference sequence). Between the trimmed V and J ends, which lost 7 bases and 8 bases, there was a span of 23 bases. There are 15 residues in the CDR3.

The V call is TRBV7-6, the J call TRBJ1-1, with D perhaps matching TRBD1 (5 bases). This CDR3 has 15 amino acids. V lost 1 base and J lost 2, with 11 bases in between. The germline CDR1 and CDR2 sequences are SGHVS and FNYEAQ. The CDR3 DNA is TGTGCCAGCAGCTTAGGCGGGGCAGTCAACACTGAAGCTTTCTTT. Protein: CASSLGGAVNTEAFF.

V usage is TRBV5-5 and J usage is TRBJ1-2; no firm D call. Germline V gene lookup returns CDR1 SGHKS and CDR2 YYEKEE (reference sequence). V dropped 0 bases and J dropped 8 bases, with 20 bases sitting between them. There are 16 residues in the CDR3. CDR3 region: CASSLDVASEDMGYTF. The CDR3 nucleotides are TGTGCCAGCAGCTTGGATGTGGCAAGCGAGGATATGGGCTACACCTTC.

V gene TRBV10-3 combines with J gene TRBJ2-1, with 8 bases that match TRBD2. J gave up 8 bases and V 2 bases, and 8 bases lay outside the gene matches. The CDR3 covers 15 residues. CDR1 and CDR2 from the germline V gene are ENHRY and SYGVKD. The CDR3 loop is CAISEGLAQVHEQFF. The CDR3 DNA follows: TGTGCCATCAGTGAGGGACTAGCCCAGGTCCATGAGCAGTTCTTC.

This clone appeared a single time. The chain combines TRBV6-6 with TRBJ1-5; no clear D. Germline CDR1 is MNHNY and CDR2 is SVGAGI (reference sequence). CDR3 length: 13 amino acids. Deletions cut 11 bases from V and 0 bases from J, with 11 bases between. The CDR3 nucleotides read TGTGCCGTAGGAGACTATAGCAATCAGCCCCAGCATTTT. Amino acids: CAVGDYSNQPQHF.

The chain is built from TRBV5-1 and TRBJ1-2; D possibly corresponds to TRBD1 (6 bases). Germline loops: CDR1 SGHRS, CDR2 YFSETQ. CDR3 length equals 15 residues. Trimming shortened V by 2 bases and J by 4 bases, and 15 bases separated the two germline ends. The CDR3 DNA is TGCGCCAGCAGCTTAGGACAGAATAATTTCTATGGCTACACCTTC. It is translated as CASSLGQNNFYGYTF.

The V and J genes are TRBV3-1 (or the pseudogene TRBV3-2) and TRBJ2-3; 13 bases map to TRBD2. Unmatched junction bases numbered 7, after V lost 10 bases and J lost 6 bases. Per the germline V gene, CDR1 is LGHDT and CDR2 is YNNKEL (reference sequence). The CDR3 runs 14 residues. Here the CDR3 DNA reads TGTGCCACCGGGACTAGCGGGGCCGGGGATACGCAGTATTTT. Its translation is CATGTSGAGDTQYF.

This rearrangement joins TRBV7-9 to TRBJ2-1; D gene unclear. Germline V gene lookup returns CDR1 SEHNR and CDR2 FQNEAQ (reference sequence). The CDR3 sequence is 12 residues long. Trimming shortened V by 7 bases and J by 3 bases, and 7 bases separated the two germline ends. For the CDR3, the DNA is TGTGCCAGCACCCGACTCTACAATGAGCAGTTCTTC. Translated: CASTRLYNEQFF.

This clone came up once. V gene TRBV30 combines with J gene TRBJ2-4, with D possibly TRBD1 on 7 matching bases. Trimming cost V 4 bases and J 0 bases, with 19 bases left between them. Germline values: CDR1 GTSNPN, CDR2 SVGIG (reference sequence). This CDR3 region has 17 residues. This chain's CDR3 is CAWNYFEEGAAKNIQYF. The CDR3 DNA reads as TGTGCCTGGAATTACTTTGAGGAGGGGGCAGCCAAAAACATTCAGTACTTC.

J is TRBJ1-6 and V is TRBV21-1; TRBD1, the D gene given by the table, was not confirmed from the DNA. TRBV21-1 is labeled a pseudogene. This CDR3 is 16 amino acids long. The CDR3 here is CASSKGDRESNSPLHF. DNA for the CDR3: TGTGCCAGCAGCAAAGGGGACAGGGAAAGTAATTCACCCCTCCACTTT.

V and J are TRBV2 and TRBJ2-5; D is unclear. This CDR3 contains 13 residues. The V and J ends lost 3 bases and 3 bases respectively, with 8 bases between them. CDR1 is SNHLY and CDR2 is FYNNEI in the germline V gene. The CDR3 reads CASSDVGEETQYF. The CDR3 coding sequence is TGTGCCAGCAGTGATGTGGGTGAAGAGACCCAGTACTTC.

The J gene is TRBJ2-3, the V gene TRBV7-9; a weak D match, TRBD2 (6 bases). The germline gives CDR1 SEHNR, CDR2 FQNEAQ (reference sequence). This CDR3 has 14 amino acids. Trimming stripped 8 bases from V and 2 bases from J, with 14 bases between. The CDR3 is CASGEAGYTDTQYF. CDR3 nucleotide sequence: TGTGCCAGCGGAGAGGCGGGGTACACAGATACGCAGTATTTT.

This chain links TRBV5-1 with TRBJ1-1; D unresolved. CDR1 is SGHRS and CDR2 is YFSETQ in the germline V gene. The CDR3 sequence is 14 residues long. Trimming stripped 0 bases from V and 0 bases from J, with 6 bases between. The DNA of the CDR3 is TGCGCCAGCAGCTTGGATGGGCTGAACACTGAAGCTTTCTTT. This encodes CASSLDGLNTEAFF.

This clone was observed a single time. V and J are TRBV27 and TRBJ1-1, with TRBD1 as a possible D gene (6 bases). The V gene's germline CDR1 is MNHEY and CDR2 SMNVEV (reference sequence). V was shortened by 8 bases and J by 2 bases, with 12 bases between the two germline ends. The CDR3 runs 13 residues. The CDR3 sequence: CASAWTENTEAFF. The CDR3 bases are TGTGCCAGCGCATGGACAGAAAACACTGAAGCTTTCTTT.

The V gene is TRBV11-2, the J gene TRBJ2-1, with 10 bases aligning to TRBD2. CDR1 is SGHAT, CDR2 FQNNGV, per germline. This CDR3 is 15 amino acids long. The V and J ends lost 2 bases and 2 bases, in that order; junction bases with no gene match: 0. The CDR3 DNA reads TGTGCCAGCAGCTTAAGCGGGGGGGCCTACAATGAGCAGTTCTTC. It translates to CASSLSGGAYNEQFF.

This chain joins TRBV2 and TRBJ1-3; TRBD1 matches at 8 bases. Trimming cost V 3 bases and J 2 bases; bases outside gene matches: 6. This CDR3 is 16 amino acids long. Germline loops: CDR1 SNHLY, CDR2 FYNNEI. The CDR3 reads CASSDGQGIPGNTIYF. The CDR3 nucleotides are TGTGCCAGCAGTGATGGACAGGGTATTCCTGGAAACACCATATATTTT.

V and J are TRBV27 and TRBJ1-2; D is possibly TRBD1 (6 bases). Between the trimmed V and J ends, which lost 2 bases and 4 bases, there was a span of 14 bases. The CDR3 has 15 amino acids. The germline gives CDR1 MNHEY, CDR2 SMNVEV (reference sequence). Written as DNA, the CDR3 is TGTGCCAGCAGTTTAAAAGGGGGGCATGGCTATGGCTACACCTTC. Its translation is CASSLKGGHGYGYTF.

The gene calls are TRBV11-2 and TRBJ1-3; tentatively, D is TRBD1 (5 bases). V dropped 1 base and J dropped 0 bases, with 13 bases sitting between them. The CDR3 consists of 17 residues. Per the germline V gene, CDR1 is SGHAT and CDR2 is FQNNGV. In DNA form, the CDR3 reads TGTGCCAGCAGCTTAGTTCAGGGTGGGAGCTCTGGAAACACCATATATTTT. It encodes CASSLVQGGSSGNTIYF.

The chain carries TRBV7-9 and TRBJ2-3, with a weak D call TRBD2 (7 bases). V lost 5 bases to trimming and J lost 4 bases, with 19 bases between them. The CDR3 spans 16 residues. In germline, CDR1 is SEHNR, CDR2 FQNEAQ (reference sequence). The CDR3: CASSPGGGGSADTQYF. As DNA, the CDR3 is TGTGCCAGCAGCCCCGGGGGAGGGGGATCAGCAGATACGCAGTATTTT. Drawing the rest from reference TRBV7-9 and TRBJ2-3, the complete variable domain is DTGVSQNPRHKITKRGQNVTFRCDPISEHNRLYWYRQTLGQGPEFLTYFQNEAQLEKSRLLSDRFSAERPKGSFSTLEIQRTEQGDSAMYLCASSPGGGGSADTQYFGPGTRLTVL.

This chain joins TRBV6-5 and TRBJ1-2, with D possibly matching TRBD1 (6 bases). The germline gives CDR1 MNHEY, CDR2 SVGAGI. Trimming took off 8 bases at V and 0 bases at J, with 10 bases between the two ends. This CDR3 is 13 amino acids long. The CDR3 DNA follows: TGTGCCAGCCACAGGGCCCCTAACTATGGCTACACCTTC. Residues: CASHRAPNYGYTF.

This chain joins TRBV5-4 and TRBJ1-6, with unresolved D. CDR3 length equals 14 residues. V was trimmed by 5 bases and J by 3 bases, leaving 9 bases between them. CDR1 SGHNT and CDR2 YYREEE come from the germline V gene (reference sequence). The CDR3 protein is CASRVDGYNSPLHF. The CDR3 nucleotides read TGTGCCAGCAGGGTGGACGGCTATAATTCACCCCTCCACTTT.

In this sample, this clone turned up once. The chain links TRBV5-1 to TRBJ2-1; TRBD1 agrees at 7 bases. V shed 4 bases and J 6 bases; nucleotides not matched to a gene: 1. Germline CDR1 SGHRS, CDR2 YFSETQ. The CDR3 consists of 12 residues. This CDR3 is CASSPGGNEQFF. In DNA, the CDR3 is TGCGCCAGCAGCCCAGGGGGCAATGAGCAGTTCTTC.

The J gene is TRBJ2-1, the V gene TRBV7-2; TRBD2 is a possible D gene (7 bases). The V end was cut by 1 base, the J end by 4 bases, with 11 bases between. Germline lookup yields CDR1 SGHTA and CDR2 FQGNSA. The CDR3 length is 15 residues. CDR3 sequence reads: CASSLVGGLYNEQFF. CDR3 DNA: TGTGCCAGCAGCTTAGTGGGGGGGCTATACAATGAGCAGTTCTTC.

This clone was seen more than once but under ten times. The V call is TRBV5-1, the J call TRBJ1-4; the D is unclear. CDR3 length: 15 amino acids. The V end was cut by 1 base, the J end by 0 bases, with 7 bases between. Germline loops: CDR1 SGHRS, CDR2 YFSETQ. This CDR3 is CASSLQSPTNEKLFF. For the CDR3, the DNA is TGCGCCAGCAGCTTGCAGTCCCCAACTAATGAAAAACTGTTTTTT.